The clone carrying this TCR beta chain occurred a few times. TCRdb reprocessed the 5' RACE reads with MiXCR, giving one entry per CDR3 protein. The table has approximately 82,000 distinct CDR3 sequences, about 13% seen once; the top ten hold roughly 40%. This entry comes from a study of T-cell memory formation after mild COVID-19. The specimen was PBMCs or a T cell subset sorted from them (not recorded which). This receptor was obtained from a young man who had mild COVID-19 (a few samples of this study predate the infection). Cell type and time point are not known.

The CDR3 region is CASSSGLVLLQFF. The CDR3 DNA reads as TGTGCCAGCAGCTCCGGCCTAGTTTTGTTGCAGTTCTTC. The chain uses TRBV7-9 and TRBJ2-1; no definite D call. Germline lookup yields CDR1 SEHNR and CDR2 FQNEAQ (reference sequence). The CDR3 contains 13 residues. Trimming left V 4 bases short and J 12 bases short, with 16 bases between.